This TCR beta chain was sequenced for a study of blood T cell repertoires in COVID-19. Turning to the study itself: Samples taken during acute and convalescent COVID-19 were collected in the United States, Italy and Spain. Sources were T cells, B-cell-depleted T cells, or PBMCs; the material itself was cDNA or gDNA.

Study processing details: Amplification of reference gene primers was used by the study to estimate nucleated cell counts. Clones were sequenced by immunoSEQ multiplex PCR, and TCRdb holds only the in-frame ones, with some missing. D and trimming were read from the DNA, whereas the V and J calls and clone size are those reported in that table. The data contain roughly 200,000 clones, around nine tenths of them singletons. Germline V gene sequence: CDR1 MRHNA, CDR2 SNTAGT. This CDR3 contains 14 residues. V lost 6 bases, J lost 0 bases, and 11 bases lay in between. This receptor was obtained from a young woman who had recovered from COVID-19. This rearrangement joins TRBV6-4 to TRBJ2-5; D gene unclear. Sequencing was carried out using peripheral blood. As DNA, the CDR3 is TGTGCCAGCAGCCCGGCAGGCGACCAAGAGACCCAGTACTTC. Translating it yields CASSPAGDQETQYF.